These 30 T cell receptor beta chains originate from one sample sequenced in a study of T-cell memory formation after mild COVID-19. TCRdb redid the calling of the 5' RACE reads with MiXCR, one entry per CDR3 protein. The profile shows some 300,000 distinct CDR3 sequences, more than 20% of them singletons. Sequenced sample: PBMCs or a T cell subset sorted from them (not recorded which). Source of these receptors: a man aged 18-30 years who had mild COVID-19 (a few samples of this study predate the infection). Cell type and time point are not known.

This sequence joins TRBV12-3 or TRBV12-4 and TRBJ2-7, with unresolved D. V lost 3 bases, J lost 2 bases, and 8 bases lay in between. The CDR3 loop spans 13 amino acids. The CDR3 sequence is CASSFERAYEQYF. DNA for the CDR3: TGTGCCAGCAGTTTTGAGAGAGCCTACGAGCAGTACTTC.

This clonotype has at least ten counts. The chain is built from TRBV5-1 and TRBJ1-2, with TRBD1 as a possible D gene (5 bases). Germline V lookup: CDR1 SGHRS, CDR2 YFSETQ. The CDR3 consists of 14 residues. V dropped 5 bases and J dropped 3 bases, with 14 bases sitting between them. CDR3 DNA: TGCGCCAGCAGTCACCGGGACCGCGACTATGGCTACACCTTC. It translates to CASSHRDRDYGYTF.

The rearrangement uses TRBV7-6 and TRBJ1-2, with 7 bases aligning to TRBD1. Germline V CDR1 and CDR2: SGHVS, FNYEAQ. This CDR3 contains 15 residues. With V trimmed by 1 base and J by 4 bases, 6 bases remained unmatched. This CDR3 is CASSLVAGTAYGYTF. As DNA, the CDR3 is TGTGCCAGCAGCTTAGTAGCCGGGACAGCCTATGGCTACACCTTC. The variable domain in full, with the rest retrieved from reference TRBV7-6 and TRBJ1-2, is GAGVSQSPRYKVTKRGQDVALRCDPISGHVSLYWYRQALGQGPEFLTYFNYEAQQDKSGLPNDRFSAERPEGSISTLTIQRTEQRDSAMYRCASSLVAGTAYGYTFGSGTRLTVV.

This clonotype showed up many times. The rearrangement links TRBV23-1 to TRBJ2-1, with D perhaps TRBD2 (5 bases). TRBV23-1 is flagged as an ORF with uncertain function. There are 15 residues in the CDR3. Trimming left V 3 bases short and J 4 bases short, with 13 bases between. The chain's CDR3 is CASSQSLALYNEQFF. In nucleotides, the CDR3 is TGCGCCAGCAGTCAGTCCCTAGCCCTTTACAATGAGCAGTTCTTC.

This clonotype turned up a few times. J is TRBJ2-3 and V is TRBV28; 8 nucleotides line up with TRBD1. Germline V lookup: CDR1 MDHEN, CDR2 SYDVKM. Trimming took 3 bases from V and 7 from J; bases not matched to a gene: 6. CDR3 length: 14 amino acids. CDR3 region: CASSLPGGLNTQYF. The CDR3 DNA follows: TGTGCCAGCAGTTTGCCAGGGGGCTTGAATACGCAGTATTTT.

This clonotype was detected many times. The rearrangement uses TRBV7-3 and TRBJ2-1, with 8 bases matching TRBD2. The CDR3 contains 14 residues. The V gene end was trimmed by 3 bases and the J gene end by 6 bases; junction bases not matched to a gene: 4. In germline, CDR1 is SGHTA, CDR2 FQGTGA. CDR3 DNA: TGTGCCAGCAGCTTCACTAGCGGTGGCAATGAGCAGTTCTTC. Protein sequence: CASSFTSGGNEQFF.

This clonotype was seen more than once but under ten times. This chain links TRBV12-3 or TRBV12-4 with TRBJ1-2; D may be TRBD1 (6 bases). The CDR3 consists of 14 residues. The ends were cut back, 0 bases at V and 8 bases at J, with 13 bases in the middle. DNA of the CDR3: TGTGCCAGCAGTTTAGCGCCCAGGGGAGGCGGCTACACCTTC. This translates into CASSLAPRGGGYTF.

The CDR3 region is CASARAGGGGELFF. The DNA for the CDR3 is TGTGCCAGCGCCCGAGCGGGGGGGGGCGGGGAGCTGTTTTTT. V is TRBV7-2 and J is TRBJ2-2; 10 nucleotides line up with TRBD2. CDR3 length: 14 residues. Germline CDR1 reads SGHTA; CDR2 reads FQGNSA. After removal of 8 bases from V and 7 bases from J, the junction contained 7 bases not matched to a gene.

This chain uses TRBV9 with TRBJ2-1; D gene uncertain. CDR1 is SGDLS and CDR2 is YYNGEE in the germline V gene. Trimming shortened V by 0 bases and J by 7 bases, and 8 bases separated the two germline ends. The CDR3 runs to 13 residues. CDR3 amino acids: CASSVVEENEQFF. CDR3 nucleotide sequence: TGTGCCAGCAGCGTAGTCGAGGAGAATGAGCAGTTCTTC.

The sample holds many counts of this clonotype. This sequence joins TRBV27 and TRBJ1-3; D gene ambiguous. Between the trimmed V and J ends, which lost 5 bases and 2 bases, there was a span of 16 bases. This CDR3 has 16 residues. Germline loops: CDR1 MNHEY, CDR2 SMNVEV (reference sequence). CDR3 in amino acids: CASSHQGGQTGNTIYF. For the CDR3, the DNA is TGTGCCAGCAGTCACCAAGGAGGGCAAACTGGAAACACCATATATTTT.

This chain joins TRBV12-3 or TRBV12-4 and TRBJ1-4; D is unclear. The germline V and J ends were trimmed by 6 bases and 8 bases, with 16 bases remaining between them. The CDR3 covers 14 residues. The CDR3 DNA reads as TGTGCCAGCAGCGAGGAGGCCTGGGGAGAAAAACTGTTTTTT. Its translation: CASSEEAWGEKLFF.

The chain carries TRBV7-3 and TRBJ1-1; D is uncertain. Germline-derived CDR1 and CDR2 are SGHTA and FQGTGA. CDR3 length: 13 residues. V lost 5 bases, J lost 0 bases, and 7 bases lay in between. CDR3 nucleotides: TGTGCCAGCAGCGTGGACCTGAACACTGAAGCTTTCTTT. Its protein is CASSVDLNTEAFF.

A few counts support this clonotype. The chain links TRBV5-1 to TRBJ2-3; 8 bases are shared with TRBD2. V gave up 1 base and J gave up 4 bases; unmatched junction bases: 8. This CDR3 contains 16 residues. Germline V gives CDR1 SGHRS, CDR2 YFSETQ. DNA for the CDR3: TGCGCCAGCAGCTTGTTAGCGGGGATGGTCGCAGATACGCAGTATTTT. Translated, it gives CASSLLAGMVADTQYF. Full variable domain (missing parts from reference TRBV5-1 and TRBJ2-3): KAGVTQTPRYLIKTRGQQVTLSCSPISGHRSVSWYQQTPGQGLQFLFEYFSETQRNKGNFPGRFSGRQFSNSRSEMNVSTLELGDSALYLCASSLLAGMVADTQYFGPGTRLTVL.

The sample holds a few counts of this clonotype. The chain couples TRBV4-3 to TRBJ2-4; D may correspond to TRBD1 or TRBD2 (5 bases each). The germline V and J ends were trimmed by 0 bases and 6 bases, with 12 bases remaining between them. The CDR3 extends over 15 amino acids. The germline CDR1 and CDR2 sequences are LGHNA and YSLEER. The CDR3 here is CASSQDLSGTNIQYF. DNA for the CDR3: TGCGCCAGCAGCCAAGATCTCTCTGGGACAAACATTCAGTACTTC.

This chain connects TRBV24-1 to TRBJ2-5; the D gene is possibly TRBD1 (5 bases). Trimming pared 11 bases from V and 3 bases from J, leaving 15 bases between. Germline CDR1 KGHDR, CDR2 SFDVKD. The CDR3 runs 13 residues. CDR3 loop: CAKWTKKKETQYF. The CDR3 region has the DNA TGTGCCAAGTGGACAAAGAAAAAAGAGACCCAGTACTTC.

Only one count was recorded for this clonotype. This may be a read error: a much more frequent sequence differs by one nucleotide. The missing conserved phenylalanine or tryptophan at the end of this CDR3 makes a read error likely. This rearrangement joins TRBV25-1 to TRBJ2-7, with TRBD1 matching over 9 bases. This CDR3 comprises 14 residues. V was pared by 1 base and J by 5 bases, with 3 bases of the junction left unmatched. Germline values: CDR1 MGHDK, CDR2 SYGVNS. CDR3 coding DNA: TGTGCCAGCAGTGAATGGGACAGGGTCCACGAGCAGTACTTA. This sequence encodes CASSEWDRVHEQYL.

This clonotype was seen at least ten times. V usage is TRBV6-2 or TRBV6-3 and J usage is TRBJ2-7; 9 bases are a match to TRBD1. Germline CDR1 reads MNHEY; CDR2 reads SVGEGT. V lost 0 bases and J lost 3; bases outside the gene matches: 0. The CDR3 is made up of 14 amino acids. This chain's CDR3 is CASSYSTGGYEQYV. The CDR3 DNA sequence: TGTGCCAGCAGTTACTCGACAGGGGGCTACGAGCAGTACGTC.

This clonotype was seen a handful of times. The chain uses TRBV11-2 and TRBJ1-4; D might be TRBD1 (5 bases). The CDR3 totals 16 residues. The V gene's germline CDR1 is SGHAT and CDR2 FQNNGV. The V end was cut by 1 base, the J end by 8 bases, with 17 bases between. DNA for the CDR3: TGTGCCAGCAGCTTAGTGGGGGGAGTGATAAGCGAAAAACTGTTTTTT. It yields the protein CASSLVGGVISEKLFF. The whole variable domain, filled in from reference TRBV11-2 and TRBJ1-4, reads EAGVAQSPRYKIIEKRQSVAFWCNPISGHATLYWYQQILGQGPKLLIQFQNNGVVDDSQLPKDRFSAERLKGVDSTLKIQPAKLEDSAVYLCASSLVGGVISEKLFFGSGTQLSVL.

The sample holds a few counts of this clonotype. This chain's CDR3 is CASSSIQGSPLHF. The CDR3 DNA reads TGTGCCAGCAGCTCGATACAGGGATCCCCCCTCCACTTT. This chain links TRBV7-3 with TRBJ1-6, with D perhaps TRBD1 (6 bases). CDR3 length: 13 residues. CDR1 is SGHTA, CDR2 FQGTGA, per germline. V was trimmed by 4 bases and J by 13 bases, leaving 14 bases between them.

This rearrangement joins TRBV19 to TRBJ2-3; D is uncertain. Looked up from germline, CDR1 is LNHDA and CDR2 is SQIVND (reference sequence). The CDR3 is made up of 13 amino acids. V lost 8 bases and J lost 4, with 13 bases in between. In DNA, the CDR3 is TGTGCCAGTTGTCGTTGGCCCGCAGATACGCAGTATTTT. It encodes CASCRWPADTQYF.

The chain is built from TRBV4-3 and TRBJ2-2, with D hard to call. The CDR3 contains 13 residues. V was cut by 3 bases and J by 7 bases, with 9 bases left in between. The germline gives CDR1 LGHNA, CDR2 YSLEER. The CDR3 sequence: CASSQMDYGELFF. CDR3 nucleotide sequence: TGCGCCAGCAGCCAGATGGATTACGGGGAGCTGTTTTTT.

This clonotype has just a few counts. V and J are TRBV7-3 and TRBJ1-6; 7 positions agree with TRBD1. The germline V gene has CDR1 SGHTA and CDR2 FQGTGA. After removal of 5 bases from V and 7 bases from J, the junction contained 8 bases not matched to a gene. The CDR3 contains 15 residues. CDR3 amino acids: CASSRGTAKNSPLHF. In nucleotides, the CDR3 is TGTGCCAGCAGCCGAGGGACAGCAAAGAATTCACCCCTCCACTTT.

The J gene is TRBJ1-3, the V gene TRBV7-3; weak D call: TRBD1 (5 bases). Between the trimmed V and J ends, which lost 2 bases and 4 bases, there was a span of 15 bases. The CDR3 runs 16 residues. CDR1 is SGHTA and CDR2 is FQGTGA in the germline V gene. This CDR3 reads CASSLSSRGSGNTIYF. CDR3 sequence (DNA): TGTGCCAGCAGCTTATCTAGTCGGGGCAGCGGAAACACCATATATTTT.

This chain joins TRBV11-2 and TRBJ2-7; 13 nucleotides match TRBD2. Trimming cost V 1 base and J 2 bases; bases outside gene matches: 2. The CDR3 covers 16 residues. Per the germline V gene, CDR1 is SGHAT and CDR2 is FQNNGV. The DNA for the CDR3 is TGTGCCAGCAGCTTAGGACTAGCGGGGGGAGCCTACGAGCAGTACTTC. Translating it yields CASSLGLAGGAYEQYF.

J is TRBJ1-2 and V is TRBV6-5; D not resolved. Per the germline V gene, CDR1 is MNHEY and CDR2 is SVGAGI. This CDR3 has 10 amino acids. With 4 bases removed from V and 8 bases from J, the gap between germline ends came to 5 bases. The CDR3 coding sequence is TGTGCCAGCAGTTCCGAGGGCTACACCTTC. Its translation: CASSSEGYTF.

A few counts support this clonotype. The chain carries TRBV6-2 or TRBV6-3 and TRBJ2-5; TRBD1 aligns across 8 bases. The J segment lost 5 bases and the V segment lost 4 bases, leaving 6 bases of the junction unmatched. This CDR3 is 14 amino acids long. Germline V gene sequence: CDR1 MNHEY, CDR2 SVGEGT. CDR3 in amino acids: CASSSGQERETQYF. CDR3 nucleotides: TGTGCCAGCAGTTCGGGACAGGAGCGGGAGACCCAGTACTTC.

This clonotype appeared a few times. V gene TRBV7-2 combines with J gene TRBJ2-5, with D unresolved. The V and J ends lost 5 bases and 4 bases respectively, with 5 bases between them. The CDR3 is 11 residues long. CDR1 and CDR2 from the germline V gene are SGHTA and FQGNSA. The CDR3 DNA follows: TGTGCCAGCAGCAACCCAGAGACCCAGTACTTC. It codes for CASSNPETQYF. The variable domain in full, with the rest retrieved from reference TRBV7-2 and TRBJ2-5, is GAGVSQSPSNKVTEKGKDVELRCDPISGHTALYWYRQSLGQGLEFLIYFQGNSAPDKSGLPSDRFSAERTGGSVSTLTIQRTQQEDSAVYLCASSNPETQYFGPGTRLLVL.

The table lists this clonotype with many counts. This chain joins TRBV6-2 or TRBV6-3 and TRBJ2-1; tentative D call: TRBD1 (5 bases). V lost 2 bases and J 11 bases, leaving 7 bases between the germline ends. CDR1 and CDR2 from the germline V gene are MNHEY and SVGEGT. The CDR3 has 11 amino acids. DNA for the CDR3: TGTGCCAGCAGTTACGACAGCAAGCAGTTCTTC. Encoded protein: CASSYDSKQFF.

This clonotype was observed a few times. The chain couples TRBV12-3 or TRBV12-4 to TRBJ2-3, with D perhaps matching TRBD1 or TRBD2 (5 bases each). CDR3 length: 14 amino acids. V dropped 2 bases and J dropped 5 bases, with 11 bases sitting between them. CDR3 in amino acids: CASSLNAGGDTQYF. The CDR3 DNA follows: TGTGCCAGCAGTTTAAATGCTGGGGGAGATACGCAGTATTTT.

The chain has TRBV6-2 or TRBV6-3 and TRBJ1-1; no definite D call. V lost 6 bases to trimming and J lost 4 bases, with 12 bases between them. The CDR3 is 13 amino acids. CDR1 and CDR2 from the germline V gene are MNHEY and SVGEGT. The CDR3 coding sequence is TGTGCCAGCAGGTACACCTTGGGCACTGAAGCTTTCTTT. Translated: CASRYTLGTEAFF.